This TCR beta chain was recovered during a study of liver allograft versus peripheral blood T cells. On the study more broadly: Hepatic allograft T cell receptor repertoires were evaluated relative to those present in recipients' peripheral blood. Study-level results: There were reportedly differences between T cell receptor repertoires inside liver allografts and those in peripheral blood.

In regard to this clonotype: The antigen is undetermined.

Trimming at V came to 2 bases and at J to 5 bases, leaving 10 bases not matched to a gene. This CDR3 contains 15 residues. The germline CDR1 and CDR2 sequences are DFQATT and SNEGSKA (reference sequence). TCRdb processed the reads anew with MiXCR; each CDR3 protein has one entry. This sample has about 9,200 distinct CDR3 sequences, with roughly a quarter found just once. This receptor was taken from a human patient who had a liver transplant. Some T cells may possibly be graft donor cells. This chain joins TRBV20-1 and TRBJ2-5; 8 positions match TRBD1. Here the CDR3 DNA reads TGCAGTGCTAGACCGTCGACAGGGGCTGGGGAGACCCAGTACTTC. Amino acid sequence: CSARPSTGAGETQYF.